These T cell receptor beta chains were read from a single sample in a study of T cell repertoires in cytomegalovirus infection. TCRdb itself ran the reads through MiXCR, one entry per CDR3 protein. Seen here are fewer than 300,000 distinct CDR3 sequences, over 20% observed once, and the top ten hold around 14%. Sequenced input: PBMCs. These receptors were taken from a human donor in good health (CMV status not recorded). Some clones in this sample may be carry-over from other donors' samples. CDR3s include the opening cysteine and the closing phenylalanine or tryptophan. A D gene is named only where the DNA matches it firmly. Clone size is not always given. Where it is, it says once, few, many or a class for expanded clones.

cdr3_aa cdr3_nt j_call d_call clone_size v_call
CASSEAQSGANVLTF TGTGCCAGCAGTGAAGCGCAGTCTGGGGCCAACGTCCTGACTTTC TRBJ2-6 . many TRBV6-1
CASSRRLTPEAFF TGTGCCAGCAGCCGTCGACTGACCCCTGAAGCTTTCTTT TRBJ1-1 . few TRBV7-9
CASSVGQARGAKNIQYF TGTGCCAGCAGCGTAGGCCAGGCGAGGGGGGCCAAAAACATTCAGTACTTC TRBJ2-4 . . TRBV9
CASSDSRLNSPLHF TGTGCCAGCAGTGATTCCAGGTTAAATTCACCCCTCCACTTT TRBJ1-6 . many TRBV6-1
CASSLGLAEQFF TGTGCCAGCAGCCTTGGACTAGCGGAGCAGTTCTTC TRBJ2-1 TRBD2 few TRBV7-2
CASSETRTSGGASQETQYF TGTGCCAGCAGTGAGACGAGGACTAGCGGGGGGGCCTCACAAGAGACCCAGTACTTC TRBJ2-5 TRBD2 . TRBV2
CASSDSAGVLDQPQHF TGTGCCAGCAGTGACTCGGCAGGGGTTTTGGATCAGCCCCAGCATTTT TRBJ1-5 . many TRBV2
CSVSTGTGSGELFF TGCAGCGTTTCCACCGGGACAGGGTCCGGGGAGCTGTTTTTT TRBJ2-2 TRBD1 . TRBV29-1
CASSVTGGQINQPQHF TGTGCCAGCAGCGTCACGGGTGGACAGATCAATCAGCCCCAGCATTTT TRBJ1-5 . few TRBV5-4
CASSLFGPTGGGYTF TGTGCCAGCAGTTTATTCGGGCCTACCGGGGGTGGCTACACCTTC TRBJ1-2 . . TRBV28
CATTAGWVGTGANVLTF TGTGCCACCACAGCAGGTTGGGTTGGCACTGGGGCCAACGTCCTGACTTTC TRBJ2-6 . . TRBV19
CASSPSTGLLNTEAFF TGTGCCAGCAGCCCATCTACAGGGTTATTGAACACTGAAGCTTTCTTT TRBJ1-1 . few TRBV7-6
CASSVGSQPQHF TGTGCCAGCAGCGTAGGGAGTCAGCCCCAGCATTTT TRBJ1-5 . few TRBV6-1
CASSRNFKSNEQFF TGTGCCAGTAGTAGAAACTTCAAAAGCAATGAGCAGTTCTTC TRBJ2-1 . . TRBV19
CASSLQDLVETQYF TGTGCCAGCAGCCTCCAGGACCTAGTAGAGACCCAGTACTTC TRBJ2-5 . many TRBV28
CASSLRGGATNEKLFF TGTGCCAGCAGCCTGAGGGGAGGGGCAACTAATGAAAAACTGTTTTTT TRBJ1-4 . . TRBV28
CASSKMGQGGETQYF TGTGCCAGCAGTAAAATGGGACAGGGAGGAGAGACCCAGTACTTC TRBJ2-5 TRBD1 few TRBV7-2
CASSSKDRGNTGELFF TGTGCCAGCAGCTCAAAGGACAGGGGGAACACCGGGGAGCTGTTTTTT TRBJ2-2 TRBD1 few TRBV5-4
CASSREGLARHEQYF TGTGCCAGCAGCCGCGAAGGACTAGCCCGCCACGAGCAGTACTTC TRBJ2-7 TRBD2 many TRBV7-2
CAISGQGNTGELFF TGTGCCATCAGTGGACAGGGGAACACCGGGGAGCTGTTTTTT TRBJ2-2 TRBD1 . TRBV10-3
CASSLMTPQNAGELFF TGTGCCAGCAGTTTAATGACCCCTCAGAACGCCGGGGAGCTGTTTTTT TRBJ2-2 . many TRBV12-3/TRBV12-4
CASSSDYGVETQYF TGTGCCAGCAGTTCGGACTATGGCGTGGAGACCCAGTACTTC TRBJ2-5 . many TRBV6-1
CASSLASGQETQYF TGTGCCAGCAGTTTGGCTAGCGGCCAAGAGACCCAGTACTTC TRBJ2-5 TRBD2 . TRBV12-3/TRBV12-4
CAISGAGTESYEQYF TGTGCCATCAGTGGGGCCGGGACAGAATCCTACGAGCAGTACTTC TRBJ2-7 TRBD1 few TRBV10-3
CASSLRLPSGANVLTF TGTGCCAGCAGCTTAAGACTGCCCTCTGGGGCCAACGTCCTGACTTTC TRBJ2-6 . few TRBV7-6
CASSSEGGLYNEQFF TGTGCCAGCAGCTCCGAGGGGGGCCTCTACAATGAGCAGTTCTTC TRBJ2-1 . many TRBV7-2
CASSSSGTMYNEQFF TGTGCCAGCAGCTCTTCCGGGACTATGTACAATGAGCAGTTCTTC TRBJ2-1 TRBD2 many TRBV7-8
CASSTSGVGNQPQHF TGTGCCAGCAGCACCTCCGGGGTCGGTAATCAGCCCCAGCATTTT TRBJ1-5 . many TRBV7-9
CSVGPLSDTQYF TGCAGCGTTGGACCGTTGTCAGATACGCAGTATTTT TRBJ2-3 . . TRBV29-1
CASTPGGVHEQYF TGTGCCAGCACCCCGGGGGGGGTCCACGAGCAGTACTTC TRBJ2-7 TRBD2 many TRBV12-3/TRBV12-4
CASSLDRGEQYF TGTGCCAGCAGCCTCGACCGTGGCGAGCAGTACTTC TRBJ2-7 . many TRBV7-2
CASSVKQGNEQYF TGTGCCAGCAGCGTTAAACAGGGAAACGAGCAGTACTTC TRBJ2-7 . . TRBV7-2
CASSVVSGSGTDTQYF TGTGCCAGCAGCGTAGTCAGCGGGAGTGGGACAGATACGCAGTATTTT TRBJ2-3 TRBD2 once TRBV9
CASRRTLSNQPQHF TGTGCCAGTAGGCGGACGTTGAGCAATCAGCCCCAGCATTTT TRBJ1-5 . . TRBV19
CASSYPRDRGDGYTF TGTGCCAGCAGTTACCCGCGGGACAGGGGGGATGGCTACACCTTC TRBJ1-2 TRBD1 few TRBV6-6